This TCR beta chain is drawn from a study of cytomegalovirus exposure and HLA in healthy donors. Study information: Both the approximately 120 validation repertoires and the approximately 700 first-cohort repertoires used the same platform, as reported by a later analysis. Whole-study findings and limits: Cytomegalovirus-associated TCR beta chains were listed, numbering 164. Most observed TCR sequences were rare, whereas some public TCRs were detected in many donors.

With respect to this clone: The antigen remains unidentified.

The germline gives CDR1 MNHEY, CDR2 SVGAGI. The V end lost 6 bases, the J end lost 0 bases, and 12 bases lay between the germline ends. The CDR3 totals 15 residues. Here immunoSEQ multiplex PCR was the method, and the copy in TCRdb shows in-frame clones only, minus some. The profile shows 68,000 or so clones, about 91% of them singletons. This TCR was sampled from a man younger than 35 in good health and CMV-seronegative. Sequencing was carried out using PBMCs. V and J are TRBV6-5 and TRBJ1-3; TRBD1 is a possible D gene (5 bases). The CDR3 sequence: CASSHNRHSGNTIYF. The CDR3 DNA reads as TGTGCCAGCAGCCACAACAGGCACTCTGGAAACACCATATATTTT.